This T cell receptor beta chain was captured by sequencing in a study of regulatory T cells in long-lasting Graves disease. On this clonotype itself: Its target is unknown.

Both iRepertoire HTBI primers and Arm-PCR of CDR3 regions were used to build the TCR beta libraries. One entry per CDR3 protein, called by TCRdb with MiXCR from the multiplex PCR reads. There are around 400,000 distinct CDR3 sequences in the sample; approximately 15% occur only once, and roughly 8% lies in the top ten. V was shortened by 0 bases and J by 5 bases, with 14 bases between the two germline ends. This CDR3 region has 15 residues. Germline lookup yields CDR1 SGHRS and CDR2 YFSETQ. Time point defined: newly diagnosed GD, antithyroid drugs for less than 3 months. Generation of the TCR library employed RNA extracted from PBMCs. Study findings and constraints: Persistent Graves' patients showed less TCR diversity than newly diagnosed ones.

The same specimen was also included in a second study, on T cells in Graves' hyperthyroidism and ophthalmopathy. That source adds: Primed by the HTBI set, a first-round RT-PCR was run on the TCR CDR3. Blood shared most expanded thyroid clonotypes above 0.001.

The sequence came from a woman aged 35 to 49 with Graves disease. The sample was peripheral blood mononuclear cells (PBMCs), taken at new diagnosis, from a patient treated with antithyroid drugs. This chain connects TRBV5-1 to TRBJ2-5, with D possibly TRBD1 on 6 matching bases. The CDR3 bases are TGCGCCAGCAGCTTGGCTAAGGGGGAAGGTGAGACCCAGTACTTC. Translated: CASSLAKGEGETQYF.